The present T cell receptor (beta chain) was sequenced within a study of cytomegalovirus exposure and HLA in healthy donors. Regarding the study as a whole: Overall, approximately 150 TCR beta chains were annotated as cytomegalovirus-associated.

The PCR made use of 60 Vbeta and 13 Jbeta primers. TCRdb's table, derived via immunoSEQ multiplex PCR, lists solely in-frame clones and lacks some. This table has some 180,000 clones, around 70% appearing once. This clone has just a few counts. Its antigen is not identified. The receptor was derived from a male donor in good health and CMV-seronegative. Source material: PBMCs.

CDR3 coding DNA: TGTGCCAGCAGATTTTCTAGAGGCTCCTACAATGAGCAGTTCTTC. This encodes CASRFSRGSYNEQFF. This chain connects TRBV6-6 to TRBJ2-1, with D uncertain. V lost 6 bases and J 0 bases, leaving 12 bases between the germline ends. The CDR3 is 15 residues long. The germline gives CDR1 MNHNY, CDR2 SVGAGI (reference sequence).